This is a list of T cell receptor beta chains from one sample in a study of blood T cell repertoires in COVID-19. Sequencing was performed with immunoSEQ multiplex PCR; in TCRdb, only in-frame clones are kept and a portion is missing. In the table there are 250,000 to 300,000 clones, about 90% of which are singletons. Material for sequencing was peripheral blood. These TCRs come from a woman between 45 and 65 years old with COVID-19, enrolled during active disease. Both conserved end residues are part of each CDR3. The order of the fields is J gene, clone size, D gene, V gene, CDR3 DNA, CDR3 protein. The D gene is left open where the match is weak. Size values are once, few and many counts, or a class for expanded clones, and some rows have none.

J: TRBJ1-1
size: .
D: TRBD1
V: TRBV5-6
DNA: TGTGCCAGCGCAAGGACAGGGGCAGTACTAATGAACACTGAAGCTTTCTTT
CDR3: CASARTGAVLMNTEAFF

J: TRBJ1-2
size: .
D: TRBD1
V: TRBV24-1
DNA: TGTGCCACCAGTTTGCCCTCTCGACAGGGCGGGTATGGCTACACCTTC
CDR3: CATSLPSRQGGYGYTF

J: TRBJ1-2
size: .
D: .
V: TRBV6-5
DNA: TGTGCAATTCGTGGAGACTCATCTCCCTATGGCTACACCTTC
CDR3: CAIRGDSSPYGYTF

J: TRBJ2-3
size: once
D: .
V: TRBV6-5
DNA: TGTGCCAGCGCAAGTAGCGCGACCACAGATACGCAGTATTTT
CDR3: CASASSATTDTQYF

J: TRBJ2-7
size: .
D: .
V: TRBV5-1
DNA: TGCGCCAGCAGCTTGTTTGGCAGGGGAGTCTACGAGCAGTACTTC
CDR3: CASSLFGRGVYEQYF

J: TRBJ1-5
size: .
D: .
V: TRBV4-1
DNA: TGCGCCAGCAGCCAAGATATGAGAGACAGTCAGCCCCAGCATTTT
CDR3: CASSQDMRDSQPQHF

J: TRBJ1-3
size: .
D: TRBD1
V: TRBV12-5
DNA: TGTGCTAGTGCCGACAGGACAGGGGCTGGAAACACCATATATTTT
CDR3: CASADRTGAGNTIYF

J: TRBJ1-1
size: .
D: TRBD1
V: TRBV19
DNA: TGTGCCAGTAGTACTCGACAGGGTGCGACTGAAGCTTTCTTT
CDR3: CASSTRQGATEAFF

J: TRBJ2-1
size: .
D: .
V: TRBV7-6
DNA: TGTGCCAGCAGCTTAACGCAGGGGCTGTTCTTC
CDR3: CASSLTQGLFF

J: TRBJ1-1
size: .
D: .
V: TRBV28
DNA: TGTGCCAGCAGTTTCTATACAGGGAACACTGAAGCTTTCTTT
CDR3: CASSFYTGNTEAFF

J: TRBJ2-5
size: .
D: TRBD1
V: TRBV19
DNA: TGTGCCAGTAGTAGAGAAGGGACAGGGAAAGAGACCCAGTACTTC
CDR3: CASSREGTGKETQYF

J: TRBJ2-5
size: .
D: TRBD1
V: TRBV27
DNA: TGTGCCAGCAGTTCAACCGGGACAGGTCAAGAGACCCAGTACTTC
CDR3: CASSSTGTGQETQYF

J: TRBJ1-3
size: .
D: .
V: TRBV7-3
DNA: TGTGCCAGCAGCTTAACGTCAGGGGGAAACACCATATATTTT
CDR3: CASSLTSGGNTIYF

J: TRBJ2-1
size: .
D: .
V: TRBV5-4
DNA: TGTGCCAGCAGCTTGGTATCTAGCTCCTACAATGAGCAGTTCTTC
CDR3: CASSLVSSSYNEQFF

J: TRBJ2-7
size: .
D: TRBD1
V: TRBV5-4
DNA: TGTGCCAGCAGCTCTCCAGGGACAGTCTCGGGCGAGCAGTACTTC
CDR3: CASSSPGTVSGEQYF

J: TRBJ2-7
size: .
D: .
V: TRBV21-1
DNA: TGTGCCAGCAATGCAGGGCCGGTACGTGAGCAGTACTTC
CDR3: CASNAGPVREQYF

J: TRBJ2-3
size: .
D: TRBD2
V: TRBV5-1
DNA: TGCGCCAGCAGCTTGGCCCTAACTAGCGGTAACACAGATACGCAGTATTTT
CDR3: CASSLALTSGNTDTQYF

J: TRBJ2-2
size: .
D: TRBD2
V: TRBV30
DNA: TGTGCCTGCCTAGTCCCACTAGCGGGAGGGCCATTTGAGTCCGGGGAGCTGTTTTTT
CDR3: CACLVPLAGGPFESGELFF

J: TRBJ2-7
size: .
D: TRBD2
V: TRBV6-5
DNA: TGTGCCAGTGGACCGGGACTAGCGGGAGTCGAGCAGTACTTC
CDR3: CASGPGLAGVEQYF

J: TRBJ1-5
size: .
D: TRBD1
V: TRBV2
DNA: TGTGCCAGCAATATTGGGACAGACCTTAATCAGCCCCAGCATTTT
CDR3: CASNIGTDLNQPQHF

J: TRBJ1-2
size: .
D: TRBD1
V: TRBV4-2
DNA: TGTGCCAGCAGCCAAGGGACAGGCTCAGCCTATGGCTACACCTTC
CDR3: CASSQGTGSAYGYTF

J: TRBJ1-1
size: many
D: TRBD1
V: TRBV5-1
DNA: TGCGCCAGCAGCCTCAGTTGGACAGGGGTTGCCACTGAAGCTTTCTTT
CDR3: CASSLSWTGVATEAFF

J: TRBJ2-5
size: .
D: TRBD2
V: TRBV20-1
DNA: TGCAGTGCTAGTTATTTGGGGACTAGAGAAGAGACCCAGTACTTC
CDR3: CSASYLGTREETQYF

J: TRBJ2-7
size: many
D: .
V: TRBV12-3/TRBV12-4
DNA: TGTGCCAGCAGGACAGGAGGTGAGCAGTACTTC
CDR3: CASRTGGEQYF

J: TRBJ2-1
size: once
D: TRBD2
V: TRBV5-6
DNA: TGTGCCAGCAGCCAAGGACTAGCCGGAAAGTTCTTC
CDR3: CASSQGLAGKFF

J: TRBJ2-7
size: .
D: .
V: TRBV7-9
DNA: TGTGCCAGCAGCTCCGCCGCGCGGGATGGGATGGTCGAGCAGTACTTC
CDR3: CASSSAARDGMVEQYF

J: TRBJ2-3
size: once
D: TRBD2
V: TRBV11-2
DNA: TGTGCCAGCAGCTCAGGACTAGGTGGGGTAGATACGCAGTATTTT
CDR3: CASSSGLGGVDTQYF

J: TRBJ2-2
size: .
D: .
V: TRBV15
DNA: TGTGCCACCAGCAGAGCAAGGGGTGGTGGCGGGGAGCTGTTTTTT
CDR3: CATSRARGGGGELFF

J: TRBJ1-1
size: few
D: TRBD1
V: TRBV18
DNA: TGTGCCAGCTCATCGGCCAGGGGGCACGGGGTGAACACTGAAGCTTTCTTT
CDR3: CASSSARGHGVNTEAFF

J: TRBJ1-1
size: .
D: TRBD1
V: TRBV30
DNA: TGTGCCTGGGTGGGACAGTCGGGCACTGAAGCTTTCTTT
CDR3: CAWVGQSGTEAFF

J: TRBJ2-7
size: .
D: TRBD1
V: TRBV5-5
DNA: TGTGCCAGCAGGGGGACAGGACATTACGAGCAGTACTTC
CDR3: CASRGTGHYEQYF

J: TRBJ1-3
size: few
D: .
V: TRBV19
DNA: TGTGCCAGTAGTTCCCGTAAGGAGGGACCCTTCTCTGGAAACACCATATATTTT
CDR3: CASSSRKEGPFSGNTIYF

J: TRBJ2-1
size: .
D: TRBD2
V: TRBV7-2
DNA: TGTGCCAGCAGCCCACGGATAGTGGGCGGGAGGGCCAATGAGCAGTTCTTC
CDR3: CASSPRIVGGRANEQFF

J: TRBJ1-1
size: .
D: .
V: TRBV7-2
DNA: TGTGCCAGCAGCCTAACGGAAGGGAGGGCTTTCTTT
CDR3: CASSLTEGRAFF

J: TRBJ2-7
size: .
D: TRBD1
V: TRBV6-5
DNA: TGTGCCAGCCAGGGACAGACGATAAGCTCCTACGAGCAGTACTTC
CDR3: CASQGQTISSYEQYF

J: TRBJ1-1
size: .
D: .
V: TRBV18
DNA: TGTGCCAGCTCACTCGAAAGACGGGGAAACACTGAAGCTTTCTTT
CDR3: CASSLERRGNTEAFF

J: TRBJ2-1
size: .
D: TRBD2
V: TRBV7-6
DNA: TGTGCCAGCAGCACGGGTGGAGCGGGAGGGTACAATGAGCAGTTCTTC
CDR3: CASSTGGAGGYNEQFF

J: TRBJ1-1
size: .
D: .
V: TRBV2
DNA: TGTGCCAGCAGTCCTCAGGGGCCCCGGAACACTGAAGCTTTCTTT
CDR3: CASSPQGPRNTEAFF

J: TRBJ1-2
size: .
D: TRBD1
V: TRBV24-1
DNA: TGTGCCACAGGACAGGGGAACTATGGCTACACCTTC
CDR3: CATGQGNYGYTF

J: TRBJ1-1
size: .
D: .
V: TRBV12-3/TRBV12-4
DNA: TGTGCCAGCAGGCCCCGGGGGGTAGCTGAAGCTTTCTTT
CDR3: CASRPRGVAEAFF

J: TRBJ2-7
size: .
D: .
V: TRBV11-3
DNA: TGTGCCAGCAGCACTACAGGGACGAGCTACGAGCAGTACTTC
CDR3: CASSTTGTSYEQYF

J: TRBJ2-3
size: .
D: .
V: TRBV6-5
DNA: TGTGCCAGCAGTTATCGCGGCCTCGACACAGATACGCAGTATTTT
CDR3: CASSYRGLDTDTQYF

J: TRBJ1-6
size: .
D: .
V: TRBV14
DNA: TGTGCCAGCAGCCAAGAGAGTCCCCGGTCACCCCTCCACTTT
CDR3: CASSQESPRSPLHF

J: TRBJ2-1
size: .
D: TRBD2
V: TRBV18
DNA: TGTGCCAGCTCACCTCTCCCTTGGACTAGCGGGAGATCCCCGCAGTTCTTC
CDR3: CASSPLPWTSGRSPQFF

J: TRBJ2-7
size: .
D: TRBD1
V: TRBV28
DNA: TGTGCCAGCAGTCGGACAGGATCTGGCGAGCAGTACTTC
CDR3: CASSRTGSGEQYF

J: TRBJ2-1
size: .
D: TRBD2
V: TRBV11-2
DNA: TGTGCCAGCAACCGGGGCGCTAGCGGCAGTTACAATGAGCAGTTCTTC
CDR3: CASNRGASGSYNEQFF

J: TRBJ2-1
size: .
D: TRBD2
V: TRBV7-2
DNA: TGTGCCAGCAGCTTAGCGGGGACTACCTACAATGAGCAGTTCTTC
CDR3: CASSLAGTTYNEQFF

J: TRBJ2-7
size: .
D: .
V: TRBV11-2
DNA: TGTGCCAGCAGCTCCCTCGAGGGCAGAACAACCCACGAGCAGTACTTC
CDR3: CASSSLEGRTTHEQYF

J: TRBJ1-2
size: .
D: TRBD1
V: TRBV18
DNA: TGTGCCAGCTCCCTTACAGGGGATGGCTACACCTTC
CDR3: CASSLTGDGYTF

J: TRBJ2-2
size: .
D: TRBD1
V: TRBV6-4
DNA: TGTGCCACCGGGGGACAGGGCGTAACCGGGGAGCTGTTTTTT
CDR3: CATGGQGVTGELFF

J: TRBJ1-2
size: .
D: .
V: TRBV4-1
DNA: TGCGCCAGCAGCCAAGGGACTCGCTCCAACTATGGCTACACCTTC
CDR3: CASSQGTRSNYGYTF

J: TRBJ2-5
size: .
D: TRBD1
V: TRBV15
DNA: TGTGCCACCAGCAGAACCTATACCCCCGGGACAGGGACGGGGAATCAAGAGACCCAGTACTTC
CDR3: CATSRTYTPGTGTGNQETQYF

J: TRBJ1-1
size: .
D: .
V: TRBV7-9
DNA: TGTGCCAGCAGCTTAGTAGGCAGGGTAGCGAACACTGAAGCTTTCTTT
CDR3: CASSLVGRVANTEAFF

J: TRBJ2-7
size: .
D: .
V: TRBV29-1
DNA: TGCAGCGTTGGAGTAGGGGAGGCTTACGAGCAGTACTTC
CDR3: CSVGVGEAYEQYF

J: TRBJ1-1
size: .
D: .
V: TRBV6-5
DNA: TGTGCCAGCAGTTACTCGGGGCCACAGGGCGGGACTGAAGCTTTCTTT
CDR3: CASSYSGPQGGTEAFF